The 27 T cell receptor beta chains listed next were all sequenced from one sample in a study of persistence of HIV-infected CD4 T cells. The stimulus was an HIV-1 Gag 15-mer peptide pool, 0.9 to 1 ug/peptide/mL. Sorting selected CD4+ T cells upregulating both CD40 ligand and CD69. Sequencing used immunoSEQ version 4 in survey mode. Sequencing used immunoSEQ multiplex PCR; TCRdb keeps in-frame clones, though not all of them. Of more than 30,000 clones listed, approximately 66% are singletons. These receptors are not linked to any known antigen. The material sequenced was CD4+ T cells sorted from PBMCs after approximately 19-hour stimulation, taken from a patient who received antiretroviral therapy. The receptors stem from an adult man with HIV who was CMV-seropositive.

The chain joins TRBV19 to TRBJ2-7; a weak D match, TRBD1 (5 bases). V lost 4 bases, J lost 0 bases, and 10 bases lay in between. Germline lookup yields CDR1 LNHDA and CDR2 SQIVND (reference sequence). The CDR3 has 14 residues. The CDR3 DNA reads TGTGCCAGTAGTACCTCTAGGGGCTCCTACGAGCAGTACTTC. It yields the protein CASSTSRGSYEQYF.

The chain employs TRBV19 and TRBJ1-5; D call uncertain. From germline, CDR1 is LNHDA and CDR2 SQIVND (reference sequence). Trimming left V 5 bases short and J 7 bases short, with 21 bases between. This CDR3 has 16 amino acids. The CDR3 spells CASSPPKAKLRQPQHF. CDR3 DNA sequence: TGTGCCAGTAGTCCCCCCAAGGCCAAACTTAGGCAGCCCCAGCATTTT.

The rearrangement joins TRBV10-3 to TRBJ1-2; no clear D gene. CDR3 length: 13 amino acids. Trimming left V 0 bases short and J 7 bases short, with 9 bases between. Looked up from germline, CDR1 is ENHRY and CDR2 is SYGVKD. The CDR3 DNA reads as TGTGCCATCAGTGAGTCCTCGGAGGGTGGCTACACCTTC. Protein: CAISESSEGGYTF.

The chain has TRBV19 and TRBJ2-1; perhaps TRBD2 as D (5 bases). The CDR3 runs to 16 residues. Trimming cost V 4 bases and J 0 bases, with 13 bases left between them. CDR1 LNHDA and CDR2 SQIVND come from the germline V gene (reference sequence). As DNA, the CDR3 is TGTGCCAGTAGTAGGACTCCGTGGAGCTCCTACAATGAGCAGTTCTTC. Its translation: CASSRTPWSSYNEQFF.

This clone was counted only a few times. The chain couples TRBV28 to TRBJ1-5; 7 positions agree with TRBD1. Germline CDR1 and CDR2: MDHEN and SYDVKM. This CDR3 contains 15 residues. With 4 bases clipped from V and 4 bases from J, the junction kept 7 bases outside the gene matches. The CDR3 reads CASSSVDRANQPQHF. CDR3 bases: TGTGCCAGCAGTTCGGTAGACAGGGCAAATCAGCCCCAGCATTTT.

V is TRBV6-5 and J is TRBJ2-2; D not resolved. Deletions cut 6 bases from V and 1 base from J, with 12 bases between. Germline CDR1 reads MNHEY; CDR2 reads SVGAGI. This CDR3 has 15 residues. In DNA, the CDR3 is TGTGCCAGCAGCCCACCGGGCAGGAACACCGGGGAGCTGTTTTTT. Its translation is CASSPPGRNTGELFF.

The chain carries TRBV3-1 (or the pseudogene TRBV3-2) and TRBJ1-3; D gene unclear. Trimming left V 2 bases short and J 2 bases short, with 10 bases between. The CDR3 runs to 15 residues. Germline V gene sequence: CDR1 LGHDT, CDR2 YNNKEL (reference sequence). The CDR3 coding sequence is TGTGCCAGCAGCCAATCACAGATCGCTGGAAACACCATATATTTT. The encoded protein is CASSQSQIAGNTIYF.

This clone was counted once. V and J are TRBV28 and TRBJ2-6, with D possibly matching TRBD1 (5 bases). This CDR3 region has 18 residues. CDR1 is MDHEN, CDR2 SYDVKM, per germline. Trimming cost V 1 base and J 4 bases, with 17 bases left between them. CDR3 DNA: TGTGCCAGCAGTTTATATGGGTCCAGGGCTCCGGGGGCCAACGTCCTGACTTTC. Translation gives CASSLYGSRAPGANVLTF.

The CDR3 DNA follows: TGTGCCAGCAGCCCTTGGGTGGGAGGCAATCAGCCCCAGCATTTT. Residues: CASSPWVGGNQPQHF. This rearrangement joins TRBV7-2 to TRBJ1-5; D is uncertain. The CDR3 is 15 amino acids. Deletions cut 5 bases from V and 2 bases from J, with 13 bases between. CDR1 and CDR2 from the germline V gene are SGHTA and FQGNSA.

V and J are TRBV7-9 and TRBJ2-2; 10 nucleotides line up with TRBD1. With 4 bases clipped from V and 3 bases from J, the junction kept 5 bases outside the gene matches. Germline loops: CDR1 SEHNR, CDR2 FQNEAQ (reference sequence). This CDR3 comprises 16 residues. CDR3 sequence: CASSSRDRGDTGELFF. CDR3 sequence (DNA): TGTGCCAGCAGCTCCCGGGACAGGGGTGACACCGGGGAGCTGTTTTTT. Using reference TRBV7-9 and TRBJ2-2 for the parts outside the CDR3, the full variable domain is DTGVSQNPRHKITKRGQNVTFRCDPISEHNRLYWYRQTLGQGPEFLTYFQNEAQLEKSRLLSDRFSAERPKGSFSTLEIQRTEQGDSAMYLCASSSRDRGDTGELFFGEGSRLTVL.

In this sample, this clone turned up once. V gene TRBV4-1 combines with J gene TRBJ1-6, with TRBD1 matching over 9 bases. Germline CDR1 and CDR2: MGHRA and YSYEKL. Trimming took 4 bases from V and 7 from J; bases not matched to a gene: 5. The CDR3 has 15 residues. CDR3 sequence reads: CASSLGTGSNSPLHF. The CDR3 nucleotides read TGCGCCAGCAGCCTCGGGACAGGGAGCAATTCACCCCTCCACTTT.

This sequence joins TRBV19 and TRBJ1-5; D may be TRBD1 (5 bases). The CDR3 totals 16 residues. Trimming left V 3 bases short and J 1 base short, with 13 bases between. Germline CDR1 and CDR2: LNHDA and SQIVND (reference sequence). CDR3 DNA sequence: TGTGCCAGTAGTATGTCTAGGGGAGGAAGCAATCAGCCCCAGCATTTT. Its protein is CASSMSRGGSNQPQHF.

The chain uses TRBV3-1 (or the pseudogene TRBV3-2) and TRBJ1-5; D remains ambiguous. This CDR3 contains 13 residues. V shed 4 bases and J shed 7 bases, with 11 bases lying between them. Germline values: CDR1 LGHDT, CDR2 YNNKEL (reference sequence). The CDR3 DNA reads as TGTGCCAGCAGCCCCACCTTGACGCAGCCCCAGCATTTT. It translates to CASSPTLTQPQHF.

This clone was counted between two and nine times. The chain recombines TRBV27 with TRBJ2-3; D ambiguous. With 2 bases removed from V and 7 bases from J, the gap between germline ends came to 22 bases. Germline CDR1 MNHEY, CDR2 SMNVEV (reference sequence). CDR3 size: 17 residues. This CDR3 is CASSLGASPAPQNTQYF. The CDR3 DNA sequence: TGTGCCAGCAGTTTAGGAGCCAGCCCGGCCCCTCAGAATACGCAGTATTTT.

This chain uses TRBV5-4 with TRBJ2-7; D uncertain. Germline CDR1 reads SGHNT; CDR2 reads YYREEE (reference sequence). Deletions cut 2 bases from V and 1 base from J, with 10 bases between. The CDR3 runs to 14 residues. CDR3 residues: CASSLRPQSYEQYF. CDR3 DNA: TGTGCCAGCAGCTTACGACCCCAATCCTACGAGCAGTACTTC. The entire variable domain, with the rest obtained from reference TRBV5-4 and TRBJ2-7, is as follows: ETGVTQSPTHLIKTRGQQVTLRCSSQSGHNTVSWYQQALGQGPQFIFQYYREEENGRGNFPPRFSGLQFPNYSSELNVNALELDDSALYLCASSLRPQSYEQYFGPGTRLTVT.

This clone is judged medium-sized. The chain joins TRBV20-1 to TRBJ1-5; D ambiguous. Germline-derived CDR1 and CDR2 are DFQATT and SNEGSKA (reference sequence). Trimming removed 3 bases at V and 3 bases at J, with 9 bases between. The CDR3 is made up of 13 amino acids. CDR3 coding DNA: TGCAGTGCTAGTGAGGGAAACAATCAGCCCCAGCATTTT. Its protein product is CSASEGNNQPQHF.

The V call is TRBV19, the J call TRBJ1-5, with D perhaps TRBD1 (5 bases). The CDR3 has 16 amino acids. Between the trimmed V and J ends, which lost 5 bases and 3 bases, there was a span of 17 bases. Germline V lookup: CDR1 LNHDA, CDR2 SQIVND (reference sequence). CDR3 in DNA: TGTGCCAGTAGTGCCTTATTAGGGGTCCTCAATCAGCCCCAGCATTTT. This codes for CASSALLGVLNQPQHF.

The chain carries TRBV15 and TRBJ2-3; 8 bases are shared with TRBD2. The CDR3 spans 17 residues. CDR1 is LNHNV and CDR2 is YYDKDF in the germline V gene (reference sequence). Trimming took 1 base from V and 2 from J; bases not matched to a gene: 8. The CDR3 spells CATSRGRKAGDTDTQYF. In DNA form, the CDR3 reads TGTGCCACCAGCAGAGGTCGAAAAGCGGGGGACACAGATACGCAGTATTTT.

V and J are TRBV3-1 (or the pseudogene TRBV3-2) and TRBJ2-1, with D maybe TRBD2 (5 bases). Trimming stripped 6 bases from V and 0 bases from J, with 15 bases between. Looked up from germline, CDR1 is LGHDT and CDR2 is YNNKEL (reference sequence). This CDR3 has 16 amino acids. CDR3 residues: CASSPRERNSYNEQFF. CDR3 coding DNA: TGTGCCAGCAGTCCGAGGGAGCGGAACTCCTACAATGAGCAGTTCTTC.

The sample holds a few counts of this clone. The V gene is TRBV7-9, the J gene TRBJ2-2; 9 bases are a match to TRBD1. V gave up 1 base and J gave up 1 base; unmatched junction bases: 4. The CDR3 contains 17 residues. Per germline, CDR1 SEHNR and CDR2 FQNEAQ (reference sequence). CDR3 amino acids: CASSLGGGQGNTGELFF. DNA of the CDR3: TGTGCCAGCAGCTTAGGAGGGGGACAGGGGAACACCGGGGAGCTGTTTTTT.

The genes are TRBV25-1 and TRBJ2-1; D is perhaps TRBD2 (6 bases). In germline, CDR1 is MGHDK, CDR2 SYGVNS. The V end was cut by 3 bases, the J end by 5 bases, with 17 bases between. This CDR3 spans 16 amino acids. The CDR3 DNA follows: TGTGCCAGCAGTGATCGTCTAGCGCCCAACCACAATGAGCAGTTCTTC. Translation: CASSDRLAPNHNEQFF.

The chain uses TRBV9 and TRBJ1-2; TRBD1 agrees at 9 bases. Germline V gene data show CDR1 as SGDLS and CDR2 as YYNGEE. Unmatched junction bases numbered 2, after V lost 3 bases and J lost 5 bases. This CDR3 spans 13 amino acids. The CDR3 sequence: CASSDGTGYGYTF. The CDR3 nucleotides are TGTGCCAGCAGCGATGGGACAGGGTATGGCTACACCTTC. Combining the CDR3 with reference TRBV9 and TRBJ1-2 gives the whole variable domain DSGVTQTPKHLITATGQRVTLRCSPRSGDLSVYWYQQSLDQGLQFLIQYYNGEERAKGNILERFSAQQFPDLHSELNLSSLELGDSALYFCASSDGTGYGYTFGSGTRLTVV.

The chain joins TRBV4-2 to TRBJ1-3; D perhaps matches TRBD1 (5 bases). Germline CDR1 is LGHNA and CDR2 is YNFKEQ. This CDR3 has 19 residues. V was cut by 0 bases and J by 1 base, with 19 bases left in between. CDR3 in DNA: TGTGCCAGCAGCCAAGAGACCATCGGGCAGGGCGATTCTGGAAACACCATATATTTT. Residues: CASSQETIGQGDSGNTIYF.

This chain joins TRBV28 and TRBJ1-2, with a possible D match to TRBD1 (6 bases). The CDR3 has 16 amino acids. CDR1 MDHEN and CDR2 SYDVKM come from the germline V gene. V was shortened by 4 bases and J by 2 bases, with 17 bases between the two germline ends. CDR3 nucleotide sequence: TGTGCCAGCAGTTACCGAACAGGGTTGGGGAACTATGGCTACACCTTC. Protein: CASSYRTGLGNYGYTF.

The rearrangement links TRBV5-1 to TRBJ1-1, with D maybe TRBD1 (6 bases). The germline V gene encodes CDR1 SGHRS and CDR2 YFSETQ. This CDR3 region has 15 residues. Trimming pared 6 bases from V and 0 bases from J, leaving 15 bases between. The CDR3 DNA reads as TGCGCCAGCACCCCGGACAGCGCTTTGAACACTGAAGCTTTCTTT. It translates to CASTPDSALNTEAFF.

V usage is TRBV10-3 and J usage is TRBJ1-2; TRBD1 matches at 11 bases. From germline, CDR1 is ENHRY and CDR2 SYGVKD. The CDR3 contains 13 residues. The V segment lost 6 bases and the J segment 8 bases; nucleotides outside the gene matches: 5. The CDR3, as DNA: TGTGCCATCAGGGACAGGGGGCAGGGCGGCTACACCTTC. Translation gives CAIRDRGQGGYTF.

The chain recombines TRBV7-9 with TRBJ1-6; D ambiguous. The CDR3 covers 12 residues. V was shortened by 6 bases and J by 9 bases, with 9 bases between the two germline ends. The germline CDR1 and CDR2 sequences are SEHNR and FQNEAQ (reference sequence). The DNA of the CDR3 is TGTGCCAGCAGGATGGGCGGTTCACCCCTCCACTTT. The encoded protein is CASRMGGSPLHF.